This TCR beta chain was obtained from a study of CD8+CD57+ T cells in acquired aplastic anemia. Researchers used genomic DNA as the template to profile TCR beta VDJ and CDR3. TCRdb re-derived calls from the reads in MiXCR, one entry per CDR3 protein. The sample contains 220,000 or so distinct CDR3 sequences, 65% of which appear only once. This clonotype came up many times. Only patients with CD8+CD57+ cell expansion on flow cytometry were chosen for sequencing. The specimen sequenced was sorted CD4+, CD8+, or CD8+CD57+ T cells (not recorded which) from PBMCs. This receptor was identified in a human donor with aplastic anemia.

The CDR3 DNA is TGTGCCAGCAGCCAAGATACAGGGAATTCCTACGAGCAGTACTTC. Translated, it gives CASSQDTGNSYEQYF. The rearrangement joins TRBV3-1 to TRBJ2-7; possible D gene TRBD1, 6 bases. The CDR3 length is 15 residues. Germline V CDR1 and CDR2: LGHDT, YNNKEL (reference sequence). The ends were cut back, 0 bases at V and 1 base at J, with 10 bases in the middle.